One sample yielded the 23 T cell receptor beta chains listed below, sequenced in a study of brain T cells in children with intractable seizures. Surgery cases with the highest brain T cell transcript signatures were chosen for sequencing. TCRdb keeps only in-frame clones here, not all; method: immunoSEQ multiplex PCR. The repertoire consists of about 9,000 clones, with roughly 71% occurring once and the leading ten covering around 19%. This sample comprised resected brain tissue, obtained at surgery. All receptors come from a girl aged 2 to 9 with tuberous sclerosis and intractable seizures.

A single count supports this clone. The chain has TRBV2 and TRBJ1-5; weak D call: TRBD1 (5 bases). The CDR3 consists of 15 residues. Per the germline V gene, CDR1 is SNHLY and CDR2 is FYNNEI. The V and J ends lost 8 bases and 0 bases respectively, with 14 bases between them. The CDR3 sequence is CASSRDGNSNQPQHF. The CDR3 DNA follows: TGTGCCAGCTCCCGGGACGGTAATAGCAATCAGCCCCAGCATTTT. Combining the CDR3 with reference TRBV2 and TRBJ1-5 gives the whole variable domain EPEVTQTPSHQVTQMGQEVILRCVPISNHLYFYWYRQILGQKVEFLVSFYNNEISEKSEIFDDQFSVERPDGSNFTLKIRSTKLEDSAMYFCASSRDGNSNQPQHFGDGTRLSIL.

This clone was observed a few times. This sequence joins TRBV10-2 and TRBJ1-1; no clear D gene. CDR1 is WSHSY, CDR2 SAAADI, per germline. This CDR3 has 12 residues. V lost 5 bases and J lost 0, with 4 bases in between. The CDR3, as DNA: TGCGCCAGCAGTCATATGAACACTGAAGCTTTCTTT. As protein: CASSHMNTEAFF.

The CDR3 DNA reads as TGCGCCAGCGGTTTAGGGGGGAGCTACAATGAGCAGTTCTTC. Protein sequence: CASGLGGSYNEQFF. J is TRBJ2-1 and V is TRBV10-2, with D perhaps assigned TRBD1 or TRBD2 (6 bases each). The length of the CDR3 is 14 residues. V dropped 8 bases and J dropped 3 bases, with 14 bases sitting between them. CDR1 and CDR2 from the germline V gene are WSHSY and SAAADI.

This clone showed up just once. This chain connects TRBV7-2 to TRBJ2-1, with a tentative D call TRBD2 (6 bases). CDR1 and CDR2 (germline): SGHTA, FQGNSA. Trimming took 5 bases from V and 0 from J, leaving 11 bases between them. This CDR3 has 15 residues. The CDR3 DNA follows: TGTGCCAGCAGCGATCGGGGGAGCTCCTACAATGAGCAGTTCTTC. Translating it yields CASSDRGSSYNEQFF.

J is TRBJ2-3 and V is TRBV6-5; the match to TRBD1 covers 11 bases. The CDR3 covers 16 residues. V gave up 2 bases and J gave up 2 bases; unmatched junction bases: 3. CDR1 and CDR2 (germline): MNHEY, SVGAGI. CDR3 in DNA: TGTGCCAGCAGTTACGGGACAGGGGGATTCACAGATACGCAGTATTTT. This codes for CASSYGTGGFTDTQYF.

CDR3 in amino acids: CASSEGYEQYV. As DNA, the CDR3 is TGTGCCAGCAGCGAAGGTTACGAGCAGTACGTC. This chain uses TRBV2 with TRBJ2-7, with unresolved D. The CDR3 is 11 amino acids. In germline, CDR1 is SNHLY, CDR2 FYNNEI.

This chain uses TRBV7-8 with TRBJ1-1, with D maybe TRBD1 (5 bases). Germline loops: CDR1 SGHVS, CDR2 FQNEAQ. V shed 5 bases and J shed 3 bases, with 16 bases lying between them. The CDR3 loop spans 15 amino acids. CDR3 protein: CASSVDYGGDTEAFF. The CDR3 DNA sequence: TGTGCCAGCAGCGTAGATTACGGAGGGGACACTGAAGCTTTCTTT.

The chain combines TRBV5-6 with TRBJ2-1; D gene uncertain. CDR1 and CDR2 from the germline V gene are SGHDT and YYEEEE. CDR3 size: 11 residues. Trimming took 1 base from V and 6 from J, leaving 2 bases between them. The CDR3 reads CASSLLNEQFF. In DNA, the CDR3 is TGTGCCAGCAGCTTGCTCAATGAGCAGTTCTTC.

The chain combines TRBV30 with TRBJ2-4, with D hard to call. The CDR3 totals 13 residues. Trimming left V 0 bases short and J 9 bases short, with 12 bases between. CDR1 is GTSNPN and CDR2 is SVGIG in the germline V gene (reference sequence). The CDR3 spells CAWSVFGPSIQYF. The DNA of the CDR3 is TGTGCCTGGAGTGTATTCGGCCCAAGCATTCAGTACTTC.

This clone occurred once. The chain carries TRBV21-1 and TRBJ1-2; the table's D call TRBD1 went unverified against the DNA. TRBV21-1 counts as a pseudogene. This CDR3 region has 15 residues. CDR3 region: CASSKRTYSNYGYTF. DNA for the CDR3: TGTGCCAGCAGCAAAAGGACATACTCTAACTATGGCTACACCTTC.

The V call is TRBV5-1, the J call TRBJ1-2; D might be TRBD1 (5 bases). The CDR3 contains 17 residues. V was trimmed by 1 base and J by 4 bases, leaving 20 bases between them. CDR1 is SGHRS, CDR2 YFSETQ, per germline. The CDR3 coding sequence is TGCGCCAGCAGCTTGCGGGAGGGGTTTCCGGTCGGCTATGGCTACACCTTC. Protein product: CASSLREGFPVGYGYTF.

This clone appeared a few times. The J gene is TRBJ2-5, the V gene TRBV11-1; 9 bases are shared with TRBD1. V dropped 6 bases and J dropped 4; count of bases not matched to a gene: 9. The CDR3 extends over 15 amino acids. Germline V lookup: CDR1 SGHAT, CDR2 FQDESV (reference sequence). The CDR3 DNA is TGTGCCAGCAGGTCGACAGGGGGTAGCGGAGAGACCCAGTACTTC. Residues: CASRSTGGSGETQYF.

V usage is TRBV2 and J usage is TRBJ1-5; tentatively, D is TRBD1 (5 bases). V lost 4 bases to trimming and J lost 6 bases, with 10 bases between them. CDR3 length: 13 amino acids. Germline V CDR1 and CDR2: SNHLY, FYNNEI. The CDR3 DNA sequence: TGTGCCAGCAGTGTTGGGGGACCTCAGCCCCAGCATTTT. Its translation: CASSVGGPQPQHF. Drawing the rest from reference TRBV2 and TRBJ1-5, the complete variable domain is EPEVTQTPSHQVTQMGQEVILRCVPISNHLYFYWYRQILGQKVEFLVSFYNNEISEKSEIFDDQFSVERPDGSNFTLKIRSTKLEDSAMYFCASSVGGPQPQHFGDGTRLSIL.

The chain is built from TRBV28 and TRBJ2-7, with D tentatively TRBD1 or TRBD2 (5 bases each). The CDR3 loop spans 15 amino acids. Germline V gives CDR1 MDHEN, CDR2 SYDVKM. V gave up 8 bases and J gave up 9 bases, with 26 bases separating them. The CDR3 loop reads CASSPPGPLSLGQYV. The CDR3 region has the DNA TGTGCCAGCTCACCTCCGGGGCCCCTTTCTTTGGGGCAGTACGTC.

This rearrangement joins TRBV19 to TRBJ1-5; 10 nucleotides align to TRBD1. CDR1 is LNHDA and CDR2 is SQIVND in the germline V gene (reference sequence). Trimming took 3 bases from V and 5 from J; bases not matched to a gene: 10. The CDR3 contains 17 residues. As DNA, the CDR3 is TGTGCCAGTAGTATGGGATATAGACAGGGGGCCGATCAGCCCCAGCATTTT. This sequence encodes CASSMGYRQGADQPQHF.

The chain has TRBV3-1 (or the pseudogene TRBV3-2) and TRBJ2-7; TRBD2 agrees at 11 bases. Germline V gives CDR1 LGHDT, CDR2 YNNKEL (reference sequence). V gave up 3 bases and J gave up 0 bases; unmatched junction bases: 4. The CDR3 runs 16 residues. CDR3 sequence reads: CASSQETSGASYEQYF. As DNA, the CDR3 is TGTGCCAGCAGCCAGGAGACTAGCGGGGCCTCCTACGAGCAGTACTTC.

The CDR3 is CASSSRTSGVYNEQFF. The DNA of the CDR3 is TGTGCCAGCAGCTCAAGGACTAGCGGAGTCTACAATGAGCAGTTCTTC. The V gene is TRBV7-9, the J gene TRBJ2-1; 10 nucleotides align to TRBD2. The germline V gene has CDR1 SEHNR and CDR2 FQNEAQ (reference sequence). The ends lost 4 bases at V and 3 bases at J; junction bases unmatched: 6. This CDR3 is 16 amino acids long.

The chain carries TRBV3-1 (or the pseudogene TRBV3-2) and TRBJ1-1, with D hard to call. The CDR3 sequence is 14 residues long. Germline-derived CDR1 and CDR2 are LGHDT and YNNKEL (reference sequence). V shed 1 base and J shed 1 base, with 7 bases lying between them. The CDR3 sequence: CASSQVEGNTEAFF. The CDR3 coding sequence is TGTGCCAGCAGCCAAGTGGAGGGGAACACTGAAGCTTTCTTT.

Written as DNA, the CDR3 is TGTGCCAGCAGTGAGGACAGGAGCTCCTACAATGAGCAGTTCTTC. This sequence encodes CASSEDRSSYNEQFF. This chain joins TRBV6-1 and TRBJ2-1; 7 bases line up with TRBD1. V dropped 3 bases and J dropped 0; count of bases not matched to a gene: 2. This CDR3 spans 15 amino acids. Germline CDR1 is MNHNS and CDR2 is SASEGT.

This rearrangement joins TRBV11-3 to TRBJ2-7; 7 bases agree with TRBD2. The CDR3 covers 14 residues. Germline-derived CDR1 and CDR2 are SGHNT and YENEEA. After removal of 2 bases from V and 2 bases from J, the junction contained 3 bases not matched to a gene. The CDR3 DNA follows: TGTGCCAGCAGCTTATGTGGGGGGGCCTACGAGCAGTACTTC. Translated: CASSLCGGAYEQYF.

The chain joins TRBV7-2 to TRBJ2-7; D unclear. The CDR3 contains 14 residues. Germline CDR1 reads SGHTA; CDR2 reads FQGNSA. Trimming cost V 3 bases and J 0 bases, with 9 bases left between them. The CDR3 is CASSLALSSYEQYV. DNA of the CDR3: TGTGCCAGCAGCTTGGCGCTTAGCTCCTACGAGCAGTACGTC.

This clone showed up just a few times. The chain combines TRBV30 with TRBJ1-2; tentative D call: TRBD1 (6 bases). V was cut by 1 base and J by 3 bases, with 21 bases left in between. The CDR3 is 17 residues long. Per germline, CDR1 GTSNPN and CDR2 SVGIG (reference sequence). CDR3 amino acids: CAWSASNHRDTYYGYTF. The DNA for the CDR3 is TGTGCCTGGAGTGCGTCCAACCACCGGGACACCTACTATGGCTACACCTTC. The variable domain in full, with the rest retrieved from reference TRBV30 and TRBJ1-2, is SQTIHQWPATLVQPVGSPLSLECTVEGTSNPNLYWYRQAAGRGLQLLFYSVGIGQISSEVPQNLSASRPQDRQFILSSKKLLLSDSGFYLCAWSASNHRDTYYGYTFGSGTRLTVV.

V and J are TRBV7-6 and TRBJ2-5; D unresolved. The germline V and J ends were trimmed by 2 bases and 5 bases, with 9 bases remaining between them. CDR1 SGHVS and CDR2 FNYEAQ come from the germline V gene. This CDR3 comprises 13 residues. The CDR3 coding sequence is TGTGCCAGCAGCTTATTGGGTGTGGAGACCCAGTACTTC. It yields the protein CASSLLGVETQYF.